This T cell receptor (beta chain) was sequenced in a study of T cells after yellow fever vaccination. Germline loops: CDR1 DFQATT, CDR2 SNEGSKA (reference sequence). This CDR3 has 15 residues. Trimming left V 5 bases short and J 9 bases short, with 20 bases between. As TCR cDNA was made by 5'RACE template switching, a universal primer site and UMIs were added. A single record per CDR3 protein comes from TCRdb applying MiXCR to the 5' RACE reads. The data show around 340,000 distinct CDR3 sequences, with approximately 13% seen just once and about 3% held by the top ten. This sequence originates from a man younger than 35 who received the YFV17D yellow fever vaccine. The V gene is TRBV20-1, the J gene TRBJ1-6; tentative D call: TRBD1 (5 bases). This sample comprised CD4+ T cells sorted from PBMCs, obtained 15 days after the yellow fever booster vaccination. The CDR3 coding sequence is TGCAGTGCTGCTCGACAGTATCGGATTAGTTCACCCCTCCACTTT. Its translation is CSAARQYRISSPLHF.